A selection of T cell receptor beta chains follows, all from one sample in a study of cytomegalovirus exposure and HLA in healthy donors. The method was immunoSEQ multiplex PCR; TCRdb's version includes in-frame clones alone and lacks a portion of them. The listing contains about 55,000 clones. Sequencing was done on a sample of PBMCs. The receptors originated from a man between 50 and 59 years old in good health and CMV-seropositive. CDR3s include the opening cysteine and the closing phenylalanine or tryptophan. Fields, in order: V gene, D gene, J gene, CDR3 protein, CDR3 DNA. A D gene is named only where the DNA matches it firmly.

V: TRBV30
D: TRBD1
J: TRBJ1-1
CDR3: CAWSAPGTGTLGAFF
DNA: TGTGCCTGGAGTGCTCCCGGGACAGGGACCCTCGGAGCTTTCTTT

V: TRBV29-1
D: TRBD1
J: TRBJ2-7
CDR3: CSVLTGQGLYEQYF
DNA: TGCAGCGTACTTACGGGACAGGGACTCTACGAGCAGTACTTC

V: TRBV6-5
D: -
J: TRBJ2-7
CDR3: CASSYSVPLSYEQYF
DNA: TGTGCCAGCAGTTACTCGGTCCCCCTCTCCTACGAGCAGTACTTC

V: TRBV7-3
D: TRBD2
J: TRBJ2-5
CDR3: CASSSAGVETQYF
DNA: TGTGCCAGCAGTTCTGCGGGAGTAGAGACCCAGTACTTC

V: TRBV9
D: -
J: TRBJ1-1
CDR3: CASSVSPGDTEAFF
DNA: TGTGCCAGCAGCGTAAGCCCGGGGGACACTGAAGCTTTCTTT

V: TRBV28
D: -
J: TRBJ2-1
CDR3: CASAPGRGVYNEQFF
DNA: TGTGCCAGCGCCCCGGGCAGGGGTGTATACAATGAGCAGTTCTTC

V: TRBV6-1
D: TRBD1
J: TRBJ1-5
CDR3: CASSEEQGRYSNQPQHF
DNA: TGTGCCAGCAGTGAAGAACAGGGGAGATATAGCAATCAGCCCCAGCATTTT

V: TRBV25-1
D: -
J: TRBJ2-3
CDR3: CASSDDAGPTDTQYF
DNA: TGTGCCAGCAGTGACGATGCGGGTCCCACAGATACGCAGTATTTT

V: TRBV19
D: TRBD1
J: TRBJ1-5
CDR3: CASRTGMLSNQPQHF
DNA: TGTGCCAGTAGGACAGGGATGCTTAGCAATCAGCCCCAGCATTTT

V: TRBV11-1
D: TRBD2
J: TRBJ2-1
CDR3: CASSSLLAYNEQFF
DNA: TGTGCCAGCAGCTCGCTACTAGCGTACAATGAGCAGTTCTTC

V: TRBV13
D: TRBD2
J: TRBJ2-5
CDR3: CASGLAGAHQETQYF
DNA: TGTGCCAGTGGACTAGCGGGAGCCCACCAAGAGACCCAGTACTTC

V: TRBV5-6
D: TRBD1
J: TRBJ2-5
CDR3: CASSLWDRGGETQYF
DNA: TGTGCCAGCAGCTTGTGGGACAGGGGGGGAGAGACCCAGTACTTC

V: TRBV9
D: TRBD1
J: TRBJ1-5
CDR3: CASSATGRQPQHF
DNA: TGTGCCAGCAGCGCGACAGGGAGGCAGCCCCAGCATTTT

V: TRBV10-3
D: -
J: TRBJ1-1
CDR3: CATTGRADTEAFF
DNA: TGTGCCACCACGGGGAGGGCGGACACTGAAGCTTTCTTT

V: TRBV18
D: -
J: TRBJ2-2
CDR3: CASSPALTFRANTGELFF
DNA: TGTGCCAGCTCACCAGCACTCACCTTCAGGGCCAACACCGGGGAGCTGTTTTTT

V: TRBV7-2
D: -
J: TRBJ2-7
CDR3: CASSFTVTGYEQYF
DNA: TGTGCCAGCAGCTTTACAGTTACAGGGTACGAGCAGTACTTC

V: TRBV6-5
D: TRBD1
J: TRBJ1-2
CDR3: CASSFQMTGTDYGYTF
DNA: TGTGCCAGCAGTTTCCAGATGACAGGGACAGACTATGGCTACACCTTC

V: TRBV18
D: -
J: TRBJ2-7
CDR3: CASSIQVSYEQYF
DNA: TGTGCCAGCTCAATACAGGTGTCCTACGAGCAGTACTTC

V: TRBV15
D: -
J: TRBJ2-3
CDR3: CATSREGGDTQYF
DNA: TGTGCCACCAGCAGAGAGGGAGGAGATACGCAGTATTTT

V: TRBV9
D: -
J: TRBJ2-2
CDR3: CASSVGGQSTGELFF
DNA: TGTGCCAGCAGCGTAGGAGGACAAAGCACCGGGGAGCTGTTTTTT

V: TRBV6-5
D: -
J: TRBJ1-1
CDR3: CASSQGPNEAFF
DNA: TGTGCCAGCAGTCAGGGGCCGAATGAAGCTTTCTTT

V: TRBV7-9
D: TRBD2
J: TRBJ2-4
CDR3: CASSSRGELGNIQYF
DNA: TGTGCCAGCAGCTCCCGGGGGGAGTTGGGAAACATTCAGTACTTC

V: TRBV27
D: -
J: TRBJ2-1
CDR3: CASSLFGGTNEQFF
DNA: TGTGCCAGCAGTTTATTTGGGGGGACCAATGAGCAGTTCTTC